A selection of T cell receptor beta chains follows, all from one sample in a study of T cells in Graves' hyperthyroidism and ophthalmopathy. From the multiplex PCR reads, TCRdb called clonotypes with MiXCR, one entry per CDR3 protein. This sample yields about 640,000 distinct CDR3 sequences, of which more than 20% are seen a single time; around a third belongs to the top ten. Input material: blood. These receptors all stem from a man aged 30 to 39 with Graves' ophthalmopathy. Both conserved end residues are part of each CDR3. The order of the fields is V gene, J gene, CDR3 protein.

>TRBV12-5|TRBJ2-2
CASGFQTSGRTEGELFF
>TRBV3-1|TRBJ2-5
CASSQAQETQYF
>TRBV20-1|TRBJ2-1
CSANPGLAGADEQFF
>TRBV6-5|TRBJ1-2
CASSYGGLYGYTF
>TRBV20-1|TRBJ1-2
CSAPRGGYGYTF
>TRBV10-3|TRBJ1-5
CAISEFPHRTGSNQPQHF
>TRBV7-9|TRBJ2-3
CASSLEAAGGWGTDTQYF
>TRBV10-3|TRBJ1-2
CAISESANYGYTF
>TRBV27|TRBJ1-6
CASSLSKEKSSYNSPLHF
>TRBV3-1|TRBJ2-2
CASSDLAGRGTGELFF
>TRBV6-1|TRBJ2-5
CASSQPKMYQETQYF
>TRBV11-3|TRBJ1-1
CASSPVGGRRGYEAFF
>TRBV30|TRBJ1-1
CAWSVARIGNTEAFF
>TRBV11-2|TRBJ1-2
CASSTHRDRFFLNYGYTF
>TRBV12-3/TRBV12-4|TRBJ1-2
CASRYGQGLYGYTF
>TRBV28|TRBJ2-7
CASSSFREYSYEQYF
>TRBV5-1|TRBJ2-1
CASSSGEGRVHEQFF
>TRBV18|TRBJ1-6
CASSLTGAPVNSPLHF
>TRBV20-1|TRBJ2-1
CSATGTWVYNEQFF
>TRBV28|TRBJ1-5
CASTEGDPNQPQHF
>TRBV2|TRBJ2-5
CASIDASEETQYF
>TRBV6-1|TRBJ2-2
CASSPRGAAGYTGELFF
>TRBV7-2|TRBJ1-3
CASSAAGVMGNTIYF
>TRBV27|TRBJ1-2
CASSSFGQDSYGYTF
>TRBV28|TRBJ2-2
CASSFSVGYTGELFF
>TRBV6-2/TRBV6-3|TRBJ1-5
CASSYPGGGNQPQHF
>TRBV12-3/TRBV12-4|TRBJ1-1
CASSLEGTANTEAFF
>TRBV13|TRBJ2-7
CASTTGLATYEQYF
>TRBV30|TRBJ2-1
CAWSVTVIEQFF
>TRBV10-3|TRBJ2-7
CAISGGQETYEQYF
>TRBV29-1|TRBJ2-7
CSVAKRESPYEQYF